One and the same sample provided the 7 T cell receptor beta chains below, sequenced in a study of shared clonotypes between healthy human individuals. Naive CD8 cells lacked CD45RO and underwent positive selection for CCR7, leaving out terminally differentiated effector memory CD45RA+ cells. The assay was immunoSEQ multiplex PCR, and TCRdb's table has in-frame clones only and misses some. The table lists about 2,200,000 clones, about 92% of them singletons. Source material: naive CD8+ T cells from PBMCs. These receptors all stem from a man between 18 and 29 years old in good health. Some clones in this sample may be carry-over from other donors' samples.

Concerning this clone: Given a far larger clone just one base away, this is likely a sequencing read error. The same CDR3 also results from other DNA sequences found in this sample. CDR3 nucleotide sequence: TGTGCCAGCAGCTTAGGGGCAGATACGCAGTATTTT. Protein sequence: CASSLGADTQYF. J is TRBJ2-3 and V is TRBV7-6; D gene uncertain. Trimming took 1 base from V and 4 from J, leaving 3 bases between them. This CDR3 has 12 residues. Germline-derived CDR1 and CDR2 are SGHVS and FNYEAQ.

The J gene is TRBJ2-7, the V gene TRBV9, with D perhaps TRBD1 (7 bases). This CDR3 has 16 residues. Trimming pared 3 bases from V and 2 bases from J, leaving 18 bases between. CDR1 and CDR2 (germline): SGDLS, YYNGEE. The CDR3 protein is CASSEGAVGGAYEQYF. CDR3 DNA: TGTGCCAGCAGCGAGGGGGCGGTAGGAGGGGCCTACGAGCAGTACTTC.

The genes are TRBV19 and TRBJ2-3, with a possible D match to TRBD2 (6 bases). The V gene lost 3 bases and the J gene lost 4 bases, with 14 bases spanning the gap. This CDR3 region has 15 residues. CDR1 and CDR2 from the germline V gene are LNHDA and SQIVND (reference sequence). CDR3 DNA sequence: TGTGCCAGTAGTATCCGGGACTCCCAAGCAGATACGCAGTATTTT. It encodes CASSIRDSQADTQYF.

The chain combines TRBV7-3 with TRBJ2-1; TRBD2 aligns across 12 bases. V was pared by 0 bases and J by 7 bases, with 1 base of the junction left unmatched. CDR3 length: 15 amino acids. The germline gives CDR1 SGHTA, CDR2 FQGTGA. CDR3 region: CASSLTLAGGNEQFF. In nucleotides, the CDR3 is TGTGCCAGCAGCTTAACCCTAGCGGGAGGGAATGAGCAGTTCTTC.

The rearrangement links TRBV12-5 to TRBJ2-5; 7 nucleotides line up with TRBD2. V was clipped by 4 bases and J by 4 bases; unmatched bases: 3. The CDR3 spans 13 residues. Per germline, CDR1 LGHNT and CDR2 FRNRAP. DNA of the CDR3: TGTGCTAGTGGTTCCGGGGGGTCAGAGACCCAGTACTTC. This codes for CASGSGGSETQYF.

In DNA, the CDR3 is TGTGCCAGCAGCTCTGGCGGATACGAGCAGTACTTC. Amino acids: CASSSGGYEQYF. The genes are TRBV5-6 and TRBJ2-7, with D uncertain. Germline V lookup: CDR1 SGHDT, CDR2 YYEEEE. The V and J ends lost 3 bases and 4 bases respectively, with 8 bases between them. The CDR3 runs 12 residues.

V usage is TRBV5-1 and J usage is TRBJ2-5; 13 bases are shared with TRBD2. Germline CDR1 is SGHRS and CDR2 is YFSETQ. The CDR3 has 17 amino acids. Losses at the gene ends were 4 bases for V and 2 bases for J; bases not matched to a gene: 8. The CDR3 loop reads CASSPPTSGRGQETQYF. DNA for the CDR3: TGCGCCAGCAGCCCTCCCACTAGCGGGAGGGGGCAAGAGACCCAGTACTTC.